These T cell receptor beta chains were read from a single sample in a study of T cells after yellow fever vaccination. TCRdb re-analysed the 5' RACE reads in MiXCR, keeping a single row per CDR3 protein. The sample has approximately 300,000 distinct CDR3 sequences; 8.7% are singletons. The sample was PBMCs, taken on the day of the first yellow fever vaccination. The origin of the receptors is a man aged 18 to 30 who received the YFV17D yellow fever vaccine. The CDR3 runs from the conserved cysteine through the conserved F or W. The D gene is left open where the match is weak. Clone size appears in some rows only: once, few, many, or a class for an expanded clone.

D gene: -
J gene: TRBJ2-5
V gene: TRBV5-1
clone size: many
CDR3 DNA: TGCGCCAGCAGCCACCTTGAGAGGGTCCAAGAGACCCAGTACTTC
CDR3 protein: CASSHLERVQETQYF

D gene: -
J gene: TRBJ1-1
V gene: TRBV4-3
clone size: few
CDR3 DNA: TGCGCCAGCCAAAAACTGACAGGGAACACTGAAGCTTTCTTT
CDR3 protein: CASQKLTGNTEAFF

D gene: -
J gene: TRBJ2-2
V gene: TRBV5-4
clone size: once
CDR3 DNA: TGTGCCAGCAGCTTACCGCCGGGAACCGCAGGGGAGCTGTTTTTT
CDR3 protein: CASSLPPGTAGELFF

D gene: -
J gene: TRBJ2-5
V gene: TRBV29-1
clone size: few
CDR3 DNA: TGCAGCAAGCTATCCGGGTTCAGCGGAGAGACCCAGTACTTC
CDR3 protein: CSKLSGFSGETQYF

D gene: -
J gene: TRBJ1-3
V gene: TRBV7-9
clone size: few
CDR3 DNA: TGTGCCAGCAGCGTCGACAGCTTCTCTGGAAACACCATATATTTT
CDR3 protein: CASSVDSFSGNTIYF

D gene: -
J gene: TRBJ2-3
V gene: TRBV20-1
clone size: -
CDR3 DNA: TGCAGTGCTCGGACGGGGCGATTAGATACGCAGTATTTT
CDR3 protein: CSARTGRLDTQYF

D gene: -
J gene: TRBJ1-1
V gene: TRBV20-1
clone size: few
CDR3 DNA: TGCAGTGCTAGGATGGGGCAGGGCCCTGAAGCTTTCTTT
CDR3 protein: CSARMGQGPEAFF

D gene: -
J gene: TRBJ2-7
V gene: TRBV7-2
clone size: few
CDR3 DNA: TGTGCCAGCAGTCCATACGGACCCTACGAGCAGTACTTC
CDR3 protein: CASSPYGPYEQYF

D gene: -
J gene: TRBJ2-3
V gene: TRBV6-5
clone size: few
CDR3 DNA: TGTGCCAGCATCGTTCCTAGCACAGATACGCAGTATTTT
CDR3 protein: CASIVPSTDTQYF

D gene: -
J gene: TRBJ2-1
V gene: TRBV18
clone size: few
CDR3 DNA: TGTGCCAGCTCACCCTCATCGCAGGCATTCGGGCAGTTCTTC
CDR3 protein: CASSPSSQAFGQFF

D gene: -
J gene: TRBJ2-1
V gene: TRBV13
clone size: -
CDR3 DNA: TGTGCCAGCAGCCGAAAAGGAGATGAGCAGTTCTTC
CDR3 protein: CASSRKGDEQFF